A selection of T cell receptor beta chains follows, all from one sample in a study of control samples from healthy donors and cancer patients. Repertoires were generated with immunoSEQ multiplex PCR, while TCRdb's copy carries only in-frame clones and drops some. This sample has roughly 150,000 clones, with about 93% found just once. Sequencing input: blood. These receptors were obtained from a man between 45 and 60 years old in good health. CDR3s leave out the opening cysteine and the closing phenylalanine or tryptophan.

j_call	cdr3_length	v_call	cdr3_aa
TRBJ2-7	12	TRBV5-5	ASSWSGGVYEQY
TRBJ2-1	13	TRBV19	ASSIWLAGNNEQF
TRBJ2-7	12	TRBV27	ASSQLQGLYEQY
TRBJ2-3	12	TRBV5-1	ASRLDYTTDTQY
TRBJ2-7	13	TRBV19	ASSIGQGAVYEQY
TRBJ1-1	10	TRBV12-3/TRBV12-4	ASRLGPNGAF
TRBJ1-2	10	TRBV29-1	SAAHGAGGYT
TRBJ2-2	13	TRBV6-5	ASVKGTPNTGELF
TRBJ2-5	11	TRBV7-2	ASSLGAGETQY
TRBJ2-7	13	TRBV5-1	ASSLVGGPQYEQY
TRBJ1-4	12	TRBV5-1	ASSLGRSNEKLF
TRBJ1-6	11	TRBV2	ASSEGVNSPLH
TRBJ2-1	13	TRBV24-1	ATSDSGTVTNEQF
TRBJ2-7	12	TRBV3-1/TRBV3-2	ASSHKGGVGEQY
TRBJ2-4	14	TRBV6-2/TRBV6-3	ASSYEFGGLGNIQY
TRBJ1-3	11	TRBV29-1	SASENSGNTIY
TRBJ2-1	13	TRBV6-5	ASISGLAGRDEQF
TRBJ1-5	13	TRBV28	ASSRGQVGYQPQH
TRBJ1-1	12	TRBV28	ASRPNGANTEAF
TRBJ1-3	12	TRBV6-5	ASSDRVSGNTIY
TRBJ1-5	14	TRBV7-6	ASRARGQGVDQPQH
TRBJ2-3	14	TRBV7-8	ASTDTVTDPTDTQY
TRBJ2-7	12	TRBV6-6	ASRLAGGVYEQY
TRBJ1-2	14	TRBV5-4	ASSLAVIGGHHGYT
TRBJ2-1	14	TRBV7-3	ASSSTGSGHYNEQF
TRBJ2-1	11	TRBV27	ASRLAGLNEQF
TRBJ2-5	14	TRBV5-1	ASSLNPQGAHETQY
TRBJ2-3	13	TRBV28	ASSSAGAGSDTQY
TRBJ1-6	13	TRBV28	ASSSRTGGNSPLH
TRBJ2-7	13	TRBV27	ASSSAGTGAYEQY
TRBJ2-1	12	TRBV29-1	SVELTRAWGEQF
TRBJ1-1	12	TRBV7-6	ASSQATGNTEAF
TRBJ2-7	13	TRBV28	ASSRAGGFLPQQY
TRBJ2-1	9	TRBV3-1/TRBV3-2	ASSQRNEQF
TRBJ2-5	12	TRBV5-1	ASSLPGARETQY
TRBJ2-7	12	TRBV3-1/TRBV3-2	ASSQGTGRNEQY
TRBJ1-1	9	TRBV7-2	ASSPGTRAF
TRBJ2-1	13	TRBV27	ASSLWAGRNNEQF
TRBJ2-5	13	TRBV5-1	ASSKPSGDQETQY
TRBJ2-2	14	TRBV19	ASSIGGAGRTGELF
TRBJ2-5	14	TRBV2	ASINWGLAAQETQY
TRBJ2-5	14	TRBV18	ASSPQGTGGPQTQY
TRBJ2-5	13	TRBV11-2	ASSRAGGFLETQY